What follows are 10 T cell receptor beta chains derived from one specimen sequenced in a study of cytomegalovirus exposure and HLA in healthy donors. With 60 Vbeta and 13 Jbeta primers, the PCR was carried out. The method was immunoSEQ multiplex PCR; TCRdb's version includes in-frame clones alone and lacks a portion of them. The sample shows 55,000 to 75,000 clones, 74% of them seen only once. The source material was PBMCs. The source is a human donor in good health.

The chain carries TRBV5-1 and TRBJ1-1; 10 bases are a match to TRBD1. CDR1 and CDR2 from the germline V gene are SGHRS and YFSETQ. V shed 3 bases and J 4 bases; nucleotides not matched to a gene: 6. This CDR3 comprises 15 residues. The DNA of the CDR3 is TGCGCCAGCAGCTCCAATCGACAGGGGGCCACTGAAGCTTTCTTT. The encoded protein is CASSSNRQGATEAFF. The entire variable domain, with the rest obtained from reference TRBV5-1 and TRBJ1-1, is as follows: KAGVTQTPRYLIKTRGQQVTLSCSPISGHRSVSWYQQTPGQGLQFLFEYFSETQRNKGNFPGRFSGRQFSNSRSEMNVSTLELGDSALYLCASSSNRQGATEAFFGQGTRLTVV.

The rearrangement joins TRBV5-1 to TRBJ1-3; 7 nucleotides match TRBD1. The J segment lost 1 base and the V segment lost 4 bases, leaving 8 bases of the junction unmatched. Germline V lookup: CDR1 SGHRS, CDR2 YFSETQ. The CDR3 is 16 residues long. The CDR3 loop reads CASSTTGVMSGNTIYF. DNA for the CDR3: TGCGCCAGCAGCACCACAGGGGTAATGTCTGGAAACACCATATATTTT. Based on the CDR3 plus reference TRBV5-1 and TRBJ1-3, the full variable domain is KAGVTQTPRYLIKTRGQQVTLSCSPISGHRSVSWYQQTPGQGLQFLFEYFSETQRNKGNFPGRFSGRQFSNSRSEMNVSTLELGDSALYLCASSTTGVMSGNTIYFGEGSWLTVV.

This clone has just one count. The chain joins TRBV7-2 to TRBJ1-5; no reliable D call. Germline V gene data show CDR1 as SGHTA and CDR2 as FQGNSA. The CDR3 sequence is 14 residues long. V gave up 2 bases and J gave up 6 bases, with 11 bases separating them. The CDR3 sequence is CASSLSFRGQPQHF. CDR3 coding DNA: TGTGCCAGCAGCTTATCTTTTCGGGGTCAGCCCCAGCATTTT.

The chain recombines TRBV6-5 with TRBJ2-2, with D perhaps matching TRBD1 (6 bases). V lost 5 bases and J 8 bases, leaving 15 bases between the germline ends. The CDR3 is 14 amino acids. CDR1 MNHEY and CDR2 SVGAGI come from the germline V gene. The chain's CDR3 is CASSGSRGMGELFF. The CDR3 coding sequence is TGTGCCAGCAGTGGATCTAGGGGGATGGGGGAGCTGTTTTTT.

The CDR3 DNA reads TGTGCCATCACGGCCGGGGTGAATGAAAAACTGTTTTTT. Its protein product is CAITAGVNEKLFF. The chain carries TRBV10-3 and TRBJ1-4; D is unclear. CDR1 is ENHRY, CDR2 SYGVKD, per germline. The CDR3 totals 13 residues. Trimming left V 7 bases short and J 5 bases short, with 11 bases between.

A single count supports this clone. DNA of the CDR3: TGTGCCAGCAGCTCTGGCGGGACAGTCCCATATGGCTACACCTTC. Amino acids: CASSSGGTVPYGYTF. The rearrangement joins TRBV5-6 to TRBJ1-2; 7 bases line up with TRBD1. The CDR3 consists of 15 residues. CDR1 is SGHDT, CDR2 YYEEEE, per germline. With V trimmed by 3 bases and J by 5 bases, 10 bases remained unmatched. The variable domain in full, with the rest retrieved from reference TRBV5-6 and TRBJ1-2, is DAGVTQSPTHLIKTRGQQVTLRCSPKSGHDTVSWYQQALGQGPQFIFQYYEEEERQRGNFPDRFSGHQFPNYSSELNVNALLLGDSALYLCASSSGGTVPYGYTFGSGTRLTVV.

This clone has only one observation. The chain is built from TRBV9 and TRBJ1-3; D remains unclear. In germline, CDR1 is SGDLS, CDR2 YYNGEE. This CDR3 spans 15 amino acids. Trimming cost V 1 base and J 0 bases, with 8 bases left between them. In DNA, the CDR3 is TGTGCCAGCAGCGTAAGGGAGAGCTCTGGAAACACCATATATTTT. This encodes CASSVRESSGNTIYF.

V and J are TRBV4-1 and TRBJ1-2; 8 bases line up with TRBD1. The CDR3 totals 13 residues. V gave up 4 bases and J gave up 4 bases; unmatched junction bases: 2. Germline loops: CDR1 MGHRA, CDR2 YSYEKL. For the CDR3, the DNA is TGCGCCAGCAGCCGAGACAGGGGCTATGGCTACACCTTC. Residues: CASSRDRGYGYTF.

This sequence joins TRBV4-1 and TRBJ1-1; D unclear. The V end was cut by 0 bases, the J end by 0 bases, with 5 bases between. The CDR3 runs to 14 residues. Germline-derived CDR1 and CDR2 are MGHRA and YSYEKL. The CDR3 coding sequence is TGCGCCAGCAGCCAAGATCCCTTGAACACTGAAGCTTTCTTT. Protein sequence: CASSQDPLNTEAFF.

The chain employs TRBV30 and TRBJ2-5; the D gene is possibly TRBD2 (7 bases). Deletions cut 0 bases from V and 7 bases from J, with 18 bases between. This CDR3 is 15 amino acids long. Germline V gene sequence: CDR1 GTSNPN, CDR2 SVGIG (reference sequence). CDR3 sequence: CAWSVRSGGAGTQYF. The CDR3 coding sequence is TGTGCCTGGAGTGTACGATCGGGGGGCGCAGGGACCCAGTACTTC.